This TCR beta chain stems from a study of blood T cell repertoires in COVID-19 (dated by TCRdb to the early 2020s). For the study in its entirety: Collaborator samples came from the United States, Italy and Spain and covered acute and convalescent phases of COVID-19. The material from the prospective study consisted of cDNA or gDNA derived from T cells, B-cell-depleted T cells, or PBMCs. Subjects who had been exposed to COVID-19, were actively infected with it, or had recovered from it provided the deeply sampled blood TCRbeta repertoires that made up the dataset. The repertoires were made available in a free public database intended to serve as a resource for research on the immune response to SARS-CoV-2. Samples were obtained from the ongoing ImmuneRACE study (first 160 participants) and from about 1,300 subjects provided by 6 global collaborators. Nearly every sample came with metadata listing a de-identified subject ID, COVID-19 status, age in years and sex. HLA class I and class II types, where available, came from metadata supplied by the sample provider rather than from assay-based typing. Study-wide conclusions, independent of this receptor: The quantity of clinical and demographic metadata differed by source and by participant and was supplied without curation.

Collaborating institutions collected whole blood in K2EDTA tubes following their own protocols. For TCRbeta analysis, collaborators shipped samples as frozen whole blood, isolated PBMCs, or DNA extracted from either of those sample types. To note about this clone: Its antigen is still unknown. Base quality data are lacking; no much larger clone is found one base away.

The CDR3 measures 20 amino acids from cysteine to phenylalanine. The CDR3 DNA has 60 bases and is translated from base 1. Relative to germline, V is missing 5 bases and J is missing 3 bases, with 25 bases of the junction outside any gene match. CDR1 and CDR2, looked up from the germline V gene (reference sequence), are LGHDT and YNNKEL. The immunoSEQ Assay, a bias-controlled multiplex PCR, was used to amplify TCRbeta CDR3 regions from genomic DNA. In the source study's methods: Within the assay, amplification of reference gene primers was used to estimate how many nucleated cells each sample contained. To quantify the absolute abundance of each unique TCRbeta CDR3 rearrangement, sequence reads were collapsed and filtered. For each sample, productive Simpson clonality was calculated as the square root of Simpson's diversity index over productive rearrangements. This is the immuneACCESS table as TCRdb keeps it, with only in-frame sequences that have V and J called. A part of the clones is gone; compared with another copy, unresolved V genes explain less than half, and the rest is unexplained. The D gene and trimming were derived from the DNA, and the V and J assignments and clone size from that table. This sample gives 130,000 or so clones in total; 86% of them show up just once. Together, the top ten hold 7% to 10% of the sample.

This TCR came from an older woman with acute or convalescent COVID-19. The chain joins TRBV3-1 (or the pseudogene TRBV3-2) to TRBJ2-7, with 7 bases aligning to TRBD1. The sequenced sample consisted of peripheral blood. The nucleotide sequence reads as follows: TGTGCCAGCAGCTTAGAGGGCCCCATAACTCTACAGGGGACAATCTACGAGCAGTACTTC. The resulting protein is CASSLEGPITLQGTIYEQYF.